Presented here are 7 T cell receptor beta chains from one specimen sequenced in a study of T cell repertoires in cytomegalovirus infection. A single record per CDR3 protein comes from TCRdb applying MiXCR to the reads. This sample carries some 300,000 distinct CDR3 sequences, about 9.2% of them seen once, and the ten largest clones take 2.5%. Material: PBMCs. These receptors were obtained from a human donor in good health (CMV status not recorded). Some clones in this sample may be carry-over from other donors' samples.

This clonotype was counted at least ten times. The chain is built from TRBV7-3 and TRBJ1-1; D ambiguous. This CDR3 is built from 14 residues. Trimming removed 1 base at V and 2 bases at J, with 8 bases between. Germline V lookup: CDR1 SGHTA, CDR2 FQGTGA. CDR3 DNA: TGTGCCAGCAGCTTAAGCGGCGGCAACACTGAAGCTTTCTTT. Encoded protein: CASSLSGGNTEAFF.

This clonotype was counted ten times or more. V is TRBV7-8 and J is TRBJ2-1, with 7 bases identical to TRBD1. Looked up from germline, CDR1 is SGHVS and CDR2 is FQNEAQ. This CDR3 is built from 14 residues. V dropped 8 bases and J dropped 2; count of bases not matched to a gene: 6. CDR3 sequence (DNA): TGTGCCAGCGGCGACAGGGTAGCCTACAATGAGCAGTTCTTC. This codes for CASGDRVAYNEQFF.

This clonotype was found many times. The CDR3 DNA sequence: TGTGCCAGCAGTGTTGGGACTAGCGGGGGGGCCGGGACCGGGGAGCTGTTTTTT. Translated, it gives CASSVGTSGGAGTGELFF. The J gene is TRBJ2-2, the V gene TRBV6-6; 16 bases fit TRBD2. The CDR3 has 18 amino acids. V was clipped by 5 bases and J by 5 bases; unmatched bases: 8. The germline V gene encodes CDR1 MNHNY and CDR2 SVGAGI (reference sequence).

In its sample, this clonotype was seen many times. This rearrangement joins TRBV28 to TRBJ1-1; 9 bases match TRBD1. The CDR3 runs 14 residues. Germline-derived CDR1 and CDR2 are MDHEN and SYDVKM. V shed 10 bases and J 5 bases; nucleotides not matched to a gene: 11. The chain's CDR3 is CATKGGQGETEAFF. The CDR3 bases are TGTGCCACCAAGGGGGGACAGGGTGAAACTGAAGCTTTCTTT.

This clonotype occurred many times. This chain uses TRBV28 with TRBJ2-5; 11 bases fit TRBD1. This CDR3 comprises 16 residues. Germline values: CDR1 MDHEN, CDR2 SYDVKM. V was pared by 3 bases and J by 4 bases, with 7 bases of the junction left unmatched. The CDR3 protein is CASSFTDRGRRETQYF. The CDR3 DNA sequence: TGTGCCAGCAGTTTCACGGACAGGGGGCGGAGAGAGACCCAGTACTTC.

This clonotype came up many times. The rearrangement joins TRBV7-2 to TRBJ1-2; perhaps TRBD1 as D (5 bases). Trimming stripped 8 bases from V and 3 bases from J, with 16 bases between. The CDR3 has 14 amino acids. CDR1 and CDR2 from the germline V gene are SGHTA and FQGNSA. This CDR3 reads CASLASAGYYGYTF. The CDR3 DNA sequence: TGTGCCAGCCTGGCGAGCGCAGGGTACTATGGCTACACCTTC.

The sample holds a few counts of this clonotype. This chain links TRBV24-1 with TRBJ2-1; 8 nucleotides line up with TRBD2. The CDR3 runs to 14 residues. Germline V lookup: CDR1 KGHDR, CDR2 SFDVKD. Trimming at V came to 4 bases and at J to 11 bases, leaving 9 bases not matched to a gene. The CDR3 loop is CATSDPGVAGKQFF. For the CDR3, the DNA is TGTGCCACCAGTGACCCCGGGGTAGCGGGGAAGCAGTTCTTC.